This is a list of T cell receptor beta chains from one sample in a study of chronic HIV infection and antiretroviral therapy. TCRdb independently ran MiXCR on the 5' RACE reads; one entry per CDR3 protein. The sample lists approximately 30,000 distinct CDR3 sequences, 7% to 10% occurring once. Sequenced material: peripheral blood. The source is an adult who had HIV and had not received antiretroviral therapy, or was an uninfected healthy control (not recorded which). Each CDR3 is given with its conserved first and last residue. A D gene is named only where the DNA matches it firmly. A row's size may be missing; if present it is once, few, many or a size class.

cdr3_aa cdr3_length v_call clone_size d_call
CASSYSSPGSYQETQYF 17 TRBV6-2/TRBV6-3 - -
CAWSSLADTGELFF 14 TRBV30 many TRBD2
CSVEDGQGDSPLHF 14 TRBV29-1 medium-sized -
CASRDPGRKLFF 12 TRBV6-1 many -
CSAQSWAGELFF 12 TRBV20-1 many -
CSVTGKITDTQYF 13 TRBV29-1 many TRBD1
CASSPSGRRGEQFF 14 TRBV12-3/TRBV12-4 many TRBD2
CSARGQGNSPLHF 13 TRBV29-1 - TRBD1
CSSILGTGPTEAFF 14 TRBV29-1 many TRBD1
CASSGTWGGSSYNEQFF 17 TRBV9 - TRBD2
CATIGRAGNTIYF 13 TRBV2 many -
CASSLAGDYYNEQFF 15 TRBV7-8 many TRBD2
CASSSETSYGYTF 13 TRBV11-2 many -
CASSYTENREGEAFF 15 TRBV6-7 many -
CASSQAGLAGGRDEQFF 17 TRBV4-3 - TRBD2
CASSGLDRGKNTGELFF 17 TRBV25-1 many TRBD1
CASSTIAGAYNEQFF 15 TRBV6-1 many TRBD2
CSAREARDNSPLHF 14 TRBV20-1 many -
CASSMGEGSGANVLTF 16 TRBV19 many -
CASSLRQIAEAFF 13 TRBV4-2 many -
CASSLALRGHSPLHF 15 TRBV5-1 few TRBD1
CASSEVGSGVEQYF 14 TRBV2 few TRBD2
CASSVVRGGYGTDTQYF 17 TRBV9 many TRBD2
CSVRWTGRTTEAFF 14 TRBV29-1 many TRBD1
CSVERRLNTEAFF 13 TRBV29-1 many -
CAISEWDTNTEAFF 14 TRBV10-3 many -
CASGAEISYEQYF 13 TRBV12-3/TRBV12-4 few -
CASSFGTPGANVLTF 15 TRBV12-3/TRBV12-4 few -